This T cell receptor beta chain originates from a study of blood T cell repertoires in COVID-19. Study-level background: Researchers got acute and convalescent COVID-19 samples from the United States, Italy and Spain. Sample material is recorded as cDNA or gDNA derived from T cells, B-cell-depleted T cells, or PBMCs.

The V gene lost 0 bases and the J gene lost 9 bases, with 14 bases spanning the gap. CDR3 length: 15 amino acids. CDR1 is MGHRA, CDR2 YSYEKL, per germline. The study recruited exposed participants who had met a COVID-19 case within 2 weeks before entry. Only in-frame clones appear in the TCRdb table, and some are missing; sequencing was by immunoSEQ multiplex PCR. The repertoire includes about 430,000 clones, over 75% of them detected once, and 1.4% to 1.5% sits in the top ten. The source material was PBMCs or T cells enriched from blood (not recorded which). This clonotype was sampled from a young woman who had been exposed to COVID-19. The rearrangement uses TRBV4-1 and TRBJ2-2; no clear D. The CDR3 loop reads CASSQETDFARELFF. As DNA, the CDR3 is TGCGCCAGCAGCCAAGAAACTGATTTTGCCCGGGAGCTGTTTTTT.